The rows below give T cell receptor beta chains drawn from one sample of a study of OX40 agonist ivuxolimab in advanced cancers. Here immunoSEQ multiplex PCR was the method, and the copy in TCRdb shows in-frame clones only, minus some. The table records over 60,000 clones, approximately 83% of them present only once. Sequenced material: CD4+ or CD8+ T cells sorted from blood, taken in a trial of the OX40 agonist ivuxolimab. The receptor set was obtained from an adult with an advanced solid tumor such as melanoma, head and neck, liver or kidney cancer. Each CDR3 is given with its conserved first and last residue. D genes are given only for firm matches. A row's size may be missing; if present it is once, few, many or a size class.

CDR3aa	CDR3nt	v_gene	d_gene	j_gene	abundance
CASSPQVGGAYEQYF	TGTGCCAGCAGCCCCCAGGTCGGAGGGGCCTACGAGCAGTACTTC	TRBV11-2	.	TRBJ2-7	.
CASSQDSGPDQPQHF	TGCGCCAGCAGCCAAGATTCAGGGCCCGATCAGCCCCAGCATTTT	TRBV4-3	.	TRBJ1-5	.
CASSPPGRGVDTEAFF	TGTGCCAGCTCACCCCCCGGAAGGGGGGTAGACACTGAAGCTTTCTTT	TRBV18	.	TRBJ1-1	once
CASSLADGRPDTQYF	TGTGCCAGCAGCTTAGCCGATGGGAGGCCAGATACGCAGTATTTT	TRBV7-2	.	TRBJ2-3	few
CASSLGRWDSADEGYTF	TGTGCCAGCAGCTTAGGGAGATGGGACAGCGCCGATGAGGGCTACACCTTC	TRBV11-2	TRBD1	TRBJ1-2	once
CASSTYGGAAEAFF	TGTGCCAGCAGCACGTATGGTGGGGCCGCTGAAGCTTTCTTT	TRBV7-8	.	TRBJ1-1	.
CASSYPGQEAKNIQYF	TGTGCCAGCAGTTACCCGGGACAGGAAGCCAAAAACATTCAGTACTTC	TRBV6-5	TRBD1	TRBJ2-4	.
CASSQQGASNTGELFF	TGTGCCAGCAGTCAACAGGGGGCTTCGAACACCGGGGAGCTGTTTTTT	TRBV6-4	TRBD1	TRBJ2-2	.
CASSLGNRGVTDTQYF	TGTGCCAGCAGCTTAGGGAACAGGGGGGTCACAGATACGCAGTATTTT	TRBV11-2	TRBD1	TRBJ2-3	.
CASSRNTDTQYF	TGTGCCAGTAGTAGAAATACAGATACGCAGTATTTT	TRBV19	.	TRBJ2-3	.
CAWRGGFTTRYGYTF	TGTGCCTGGAGGGGGGGCTTCACCACTAGGTATGGCTACACCTTC	TRBV30	.	TRBJ1-2	.
CASSRAGEDTQYF	TGTGCCAGCAGTAGAGCGGGGGAGGATACGCAGTATTTT	TRBV6-5	TRBD2	TRBJ2-3	once
CAARTAGGNTGELFF	TGTGCCGCTCGGACGGCGGGGGGGAACACCGGGGAGCTGTTTTTT	TRBV6-5	TRBD2	TRBJ2-2	once
CASSAGTAENIQYF	TGCGCCAGCAGCGCAGGGACAGCCGAAAACATTCAGTACTTC	TRBV5-1	TRBD1	TRBJ2-4	once
CASSLEGGRGVNEQYF	TGTGCCAGCAGCCTTGAGGGGGGCAGGGGGGTAAACGAGCAGTACTTC	TRBV7-8	.	TRBJ2-7	.
CASSPGNRGKTQYF	TGTGCCAGTTCCCCAGGGAATCGGGGCAAGACCCAGTACTTC	TRBV6-5	.	TRBJ2-5	.
CAISESKTGGRGYNQPQHF	TGTGCCATCAGTGAGTCGAAGACAGGGGGAAGGGGGTACAATCAGCCCCAGCATTTT	TRBV10-3	TRBD1	TRBJ1-5	.
CASSTRVSGGADTQYF	TGCGCCAGCAGCACAAGGGTCAGCGGGGGGGCAGATACGCAGTATTTT	TRBV4-3	TRBD2	TRBJ2-3	once
CASSTSGVTDTQYF	TGTGCCAGTAGTACTAGCGGGGTCACAGATACGCAGTATTTT	TRBV19	TRBD2	TRBJ2-3	once
CASRMQGLKYNEQFF	TGTGCCAGTCGAATGCAGGGACTCAAATACAATGAGCAGTTCTTC	TRBV2	.	TRBJ2-1	.
CASSEFRVGGEQYF	TGCGCCAGCAGTGAGTTCAGGGTTGGAGGCGAGCAGTACTTC	TRBV10-1	.	TRBJ2-7	.
CASSYRTGLVNSPLHF	TGTGCCAGCAGCTACAGAACAGGGTTGGTTAATTCACCCCTCCACTTT	TRBV5-6	.	TRBJ1-6	once
CASSLLVGAFF	TGTGCCAGCAGCCTTCTGGTGGGAGCTTTCTTT	TRBV2	.	TRBJ1-1	once
CASSMGGQLRSGNTIYF	TGTGCCAGCAGCATGGGGGGACAGCTCCGCTCTGGAAACACCATATATTTT	TRBV11-2	TRBD1	TRBJ1-3	.
CSATSSYEQYF	TGCAGTGCCACCTCTTCCTACGAGCAGTACTTC	TRBV20-1	.	TRBJ2-7	.
CASSKDGPGRNTEAFF	TGTGCCAGCAGCAAAGATGGGCCAGGAAGGAACACTGAAGCTTTCTTT	TRBV7-2	.	TRBJ1-1	.
CASSFWGLATINEQFF	TGTGCCAGCAGCTTTTGGGGGTTAGCGACGATCAATGAGCAGTTCTTC	TRBV5-6	.	TRBJ2-1	.
CASSVTGQGALYGYTF	TGTGCCAGCAGCGTGACCGGACAGGGGGCCCTCTATGGCTACACCTTC	TRBV9	TRBD1	TRBJ1-2	once
CASSQTGASNYGYTF	TGTGCCAGCAGCCAGACAGGGGCCAGTAACTATGGCTACACCTTC	TRBV7-9	TRBD1	TRBJ1-2	.
CAISGGAGNSPLHF	TGTGCCATCAGTGGTGGGGCTGGAAATTCACCCCTCCACTTT	TRBV10-3	.	TRBJ1-6	few
CASSLDFSSGLQYF	TGTGCCAGCAGCTTAGATTTCAGTTCGGGACTACAATATTTT	TRBV11-2	TRBD2	TRBJ2-3	.
CASSLIRANTGELFF	TGTGCCAGCAGCTTAATCAGGGCGAACACCGGGGAGCTGTTTTTT	TRBV7-8	.	TRBJ2-2	.
CASSYFGTGKQGYTF	TGTGCCAGCAGTTACTTCGGGACAGGGAAACAGGGCTACACCTTC	TRBV6-5	TRBD1	TRBJ1-2	.
CASSEMGGGAEQYF	TGTGCCAGCAGTGAAATGGGAGGTGGTGCCGAGCAGTACTTC	TRBV6-1	.	TRBJ2-7	.
CASNPRGGGSTDTQYF	TGTGCCAGCAACCCACGTGGGGGGGGCAGCACAGATACGCAGTATTTT	TRBV5-4	.	TRBJ2-3	.
CAWERGQEQFF	TGCGCCTGGGAGCGCGGCCAAGAGCAGTTCTTC	TRBV10-1	.	TRBJ2-1	.